This T cell receptor beta chain was sequenced during a study of blood T cell repertoires in COVID-19. Turning to the study itself: COVID-19 samples, acute and convalescent, were from the United States, Italy and Spain.

Original handling: Reference gene primer amplification gave estimated nucleated cell counts. Data came from immunoSEQ multiplex PCR; TCRdb stores just in-frame clones and leaves some out. Clonal size and the V and J genes are those of that table, whereas D and trimming came from the DNA. The sample lists 60,000 to 80,000 clones, roughly 84% occurring once. The CDR3 has 13 amino acids. The V end was cut by 1 base, the J end by 2 bases, with 8 bases between. CDR1 SQVTM and CDR2 ANQGSEA come from the germline V gene. The source of this sequence is a man aged 45-60 years with active COVID-19. This chain uses TRBV29-1 with TRBJ2-5; no definite D call. Sequenced: peripheral blood. The CDR3 loop is CSVEVFLQETQYF. CDR3 nucleotides: TGCAGCGTTGAAGTCTTCCTTCAAGAGACCCAGTACTTC. The full variable domain, in which reference TRBV29-1 and TRBJ2-5 provide the parts outside the CDR3, is SAVISQKPSRDICQRGTSLTIQCQVDSQVTMMFWYRQQPGQSLTLIATANQGSEATYESGFVIDKFPISRPNLTFSTLTVSNMSPEDSSIYLCSVEVFLQETQYFGPGTRLLVL.